The clone carrying this T cell receptor beta chain was observed at least ten times. The antigen is undetermined. Hyperthyroidism of Graves' type that showed no ophthalmopathy progression within 18 months was stable. Isolation of PBMCs was performed on around 9.7 ml fresh peripheral blood. These data come from a study of T cells in Graves' hyperthyroidism and ophthalmopathy. Study observations and caveats: Ophthalmopathy, which appeared later, was predicted by the model a median about 6 months before onset. Ophthalmopathy could be told apart from stable hyperthyroidism with a 13 V-J model.

The CDR3 consists of 15 residues. The V gene lost 3 bases and the J gene lost 2 bases, with 10 bases spanning the gap. Germline CDR1 reads PRHDT; CDR2 reads FYEKMQ (reference sequence). What was amplified from RNA transcripts were TCR beta CDR3 regions. A first-round RT-PCR of the TCR CDR3 used the HTBI primer set. TCRdb re-analysed the multiplex PCR reads in MiXCR, keeping a single row per CDR3 protein. The sample yields about 560,000 distinct CDR3 sequences, approximately 15% seen once. This receptor was taken from a woman in her forties with Graves' hyperthyroidism. The sequenced material came from blood. The chain uses TRBV13 and TRBJ2-2; a weak D match, TRBD2 (5 bases). CDR3 DNA: TGTGCCAGCAGCTTCGATAGCGTTAACACCGGGGAGCTGTTTTTT. As protein: CASSFDSVNTGELFF.